The 17 T cell receptor beta chains below come from one sample, sequenced in a study of shared clonotypes between healthy human individuals. TCRdb's table, derived via immunoSEQ multiplex PCR, lists solely in-frame clones and lacks some. The repertoire holds 950,000 to 1,100,000 clones, with about 80% as singletons. Sequenced: memory CD4+ T cells sorted from blood. Subset indicated: CD45RA-negative fraction. These TCRs come from a man in his late teens or twenties in good health.

This clone was recorded at least ten times. The same CDR3 is also encoded by other DNA sequences in this sample. This chain links TRBV6-1 with TRBJ1-5, with D perhaps matching TRBD1 (5 bases). Trimming left V 2 bases short and J 2 bases short, with 7 bases between. Germline V gene sequence: CDR1 MNHNS, CDR2 SASEGT. The CDR3 extends over 14 amino acids. CDR3 protein: CASSEMGGNQPQHF. The CDR3 region has the DNA TGTGCCAGCAGTGAAATGGGGGGCAATCAGCCCCAGCATTTT.

This chain links TRBV5-6 with TRBJ2-5; the D gene is possibly TRBD2 (6 bases). CDR3 length: 14 amino acids. Germline V CDR1 and CDR2: SGHDT, YYEEEE. V was shortened by 4 bases and J by 1 base, with 11 bases between the two germline ends. CDR3: CASSPRDFQETQYF. The CDR3 region has the DNA TGTGCCAGCAGCCCCCGGGACTTCCAAGAGACCCAGTACTTC.

The chain has TRBV5-1 and TRBJ2-6; possible D gene TRBD1, 7 bases. The CDR3 has 20 residues. In germline, CDR1 is SGHRS, CDR2 YFSETQ. The V and J ends lost 6 bases and 0 bases respectively, with 25 bases between them. The CDR3, as DNA: TGCGCCAGCAACCCAGGGGGACTCCTCAATTTTAGCTCTGGGGCCAACGTCCTGACTTTC. This gives the protein CASNPGGLLNFSSGANVLTF. Supplemented by reference TRBV5-1 and TRBJ2-6, the full variable domain reads KAGVTQTPRYLIKTRGQQVTLSCSPISGHRSVSWYQQTPGQGLQFLFEYFSETQRNKGNFPGRFSGRQFSNSRSEMNVSTLELGDSALYLCASNPGGLLNFSSGANVLTFGAGSRLTVL.

V gene TRBV7-8 combines with J gene TRBJ2-7; perhaps TRBD1 as D (5 bases). The CDR3 has 13 amino acids. V lost 4 bases, J lost 1 base, and 8 bases lay in between. Looked up from germline, CDR1 is SGHVS and CDR2 is FQNEAQ. The CDR3 loop reads CASSSDMSYEQYF. The CDR3 nucleotides read TGTGCCAGCAGCTCGGACATGTCCTACGAGCAGTACTTC.

This sequence joins TRBV19 and TRBJ2-7; tentatively, D is TRBD1 (6 bases). Germline V gene data show CDR1 as LNHDA and CDR2 as SQIVND (reference sequence). This CDR3 spans 13 amino acids. The germline V and J ends were trimmed by 8 bases and 0 bases, with 11 bases remaining between them. CDR3 protein: CASRQANSYEQYF. The CDR3 DNA reads as TGTGCCAGTCGACAGGCCAACTCCTACGAGCAGTACTTC.

The rearrangement joins TRBV7-9 to TRBJ1-6, with 8 bases aligning to TRBD1. CDR1 is SEHNR, CDR2 FQNEAQ, per germline (reference sequence). The CDR3 covers 12 residues. The junction had 6 bases not matched to a gene; V was cut back by 3 bases and J by 17 bases. This chain's CDR3 is CASSFTRDRFHF. CDR3 DNA: TGTGCCAGCAGCTTTACCCGGGACAGGTTCCACTTT.

As regards this clone: The sample carries other DNA sequences with the same CDR3. The CDR3 region has the DNA TGTGCCAGCTCACCAAGGGACACAGATACGCAGTATTTT. Its translation is CASSPRDTDTQYF. V usage is TRBV18 and J usage is TRBJ2-3; D is unresolved. Germline V gene lookup returns CDR1 KGHSH and CDR2 LQKENI. Trimming removed 2 bases from V and 2 bases from J, with 5 bases in between. The CDR3 is 13 residues long.

CDR3 sequence reads: CASSFGDSRWETQYF. CDR3 sequence (DNA): TGTGCCAGCAGCTTTGGGGACAGTCGGTGGGAGACCCAGTACTTC. The V gene is TRBV7-2, the J gene TRBJ2-5; 7 nucleotides line up with TRBD1. The length of the CDR3 is 15 residues. Unmatched junction bases numbered 9, after V lost 3 bases and J lost 5 bases. CDR1 is SGHTA and CDR2 is FQGNSA in the germline V gene.

This clone has only a few counts. V gene TRBV7-9 combines with J gene TRBJ1-5, with D possibly TRBD1 on 5 matching bases. Germline loops: CDR1 SEHNR, CDR2 FQNEAQ (reference sequence). Deletions cut 5 bases from V and 3 bases from J, with 11 bases between. The CDR3 totals 14 residues. CDR3 in amino acids: CASSLGPNNQPQHF. CDR3 in DNA: TGTGCCAGCAGCCTGGGACCGAACAATCAGCCCCAGCATTTT.

The rearrangement joins TRBV9 to TRBJ2-7; 7 positions agree with TRBD2. Germline V gene lookup returns CDR1 SGDLS and CDR2 YYNGEE. Losses at the gene ends were 4 bases for V and 6 bases for J; bases not matched to a gene: 7. This CDR3 has 13 residues. CDR3: CASSQAGFGEQYF. CDR3 in DNA: TGTGCCAGCAGCCAAGCGGGGTTCGGCGAGCAGTACTTC. Full variable domain (remainder filled in from reference TRBV9 and TRBJ2-7): DSGVTQTPKHLITATGQRVTLRCSPRSGDLSVYWYQQSLDQGLQFLIQYYNGEERAKGNILERFSAQQFPDLHSELNLSSLELGDSALYFCASSQAGFGEQYFGPGTRLTVT.

The chain employs TRBV7-9 and TRBJ2-3, with a weak D call TRBD1 (6 bases). The CDR3 extends over 15 amino acids. The V gene lost 3 bases and the J gene lost 3 bases, with 13 bases spanning the gap. Germline V gene sequence: CDR1 SEHNR, CDR2 FQNEAQ (reference sequence). CDR3: CASSFVSQGTDTQYF. Here the CDR3 DNA reads TGTGCCAGCAGCTTTGTTTCCCAGGGGACAGATACGCAGTATTTT. Full variable domain (rest looked up from reference TRBV7-9 and TRBJ2-3): DTGVSQNPRHKITKRGQNVTFRCDPISEHNRLYWYRQTLGQGPEFLTYFQNEAQLEKSRLLSDRFSAERPKGSFSTLEIQRTEQGDSAMYLCASSFVSQGTDTQYFGPGTRLTVL.

The chain uses TRBV5-1 and TRBJ1-5, with D unclear. Trimming removed 4 bases from V and 7 bases from J, with 15 bases in between. The CDR3 is 14 amino acids. Germline V lookup: CDR1 SGHRS, CDR2 YFSETQ. CDR3 sequence reads: CASSPDLTGQPQHF. In DNA, the CDR3 is TGCGCCAGCAGCCCGGACCTCACGGGACAGCCCCAGCATTTT. The variable domain in full, completed from reference TRBV5-1 and TRBJ1-5, reads KAGVTQTPRYLIKTRGQQVTLSCSPISGHRSVSWYQQTPGQGLQFLFEYFSETQRNKGNFPGRFSGRQFSNSRSEMNVSTLELGDSALYLCASSPDLTGQPQHFGDGTRLSIL.

This clone was recorded once. The rearrangement joins TRBV9 to TRBJ2-5; D is possibly TRBD2 (6 bases). Trimming removed 4 bases from V and 5 bases from J, with 18 bases in between. CDR3 length: 15 residues. Germline V gene sequence: CDR1 SGDLS, CDR2 YYNGEE. The CDR3 here is CASSKGDGGGETQYF. CDR3 nucleotide sequence: TGTGCCAGCAGCAAGGGCGATGGTGGGGGGGAGACCCAGTACTTC.

This chain uses TRBV10-3 with TRBJ2-5, with a tentative D call TRBD2 (5 bases). V dropped 6 bases and J dropped 5 bases, with 13 bases sitting between them. The CDR3 consists of 13 residues. Germline CDR1 reads ENHRY; CDR2 reads SYGVKD. The CDR3 DNA follows: TGTGCCATCAGGGATGGGAGAGGCGAGACCCAGTACTTC. It translates to CAIRDGRGETQYF.

Worth noting for this clone: The same CDR3 is also encoded by other DNA sequences in this sample. V gene TRBV5-4 combines with J gene TRBJ2-1; TRBD1 agrees at 11 bases. Germline V CDR1 and CDR2: SGHNT, YYREEE (reference sequence). The V segment lost 0 bases and the J segment 4 bases; nucleotides outside the gene matches: 3. The CDR3 is made up of 16 amino acids. For the CDR3, the DNA is TGTGCCAGCAGCTTGGTGGGACAGGGGGTTTACAATGAGCAGTTCTTC. It specifies CASSLVGQGVYNEQFF.

This clone has a single count. The chain uses TRBV10-3 and TRBJ2-7, with D perhaps matching TRBD2 (7 bases). The V and J ends lost 10 bases and 6 bases respectively, with 16 bases between them. Germline CDR1 is ENHRY and CDR2 is SYGVKD. The CDR3 is 12 amino acids. The DNA for the CDR3 is TGTGCCACGACGAAGGGGGAGGGCGAGCAGTACTTC. Protein sequence: CATTKGEGEQYF.

V usage is TRBV27 and J usage is TRBJ2-7; D is possibly TRBD2 (7 bases). The CDR3 has 17 residues. Germline CDR1 is MNHEY and CDR2 is SMNVEV (reference sequence). With 5 bases removed from V and 0 bases from J, the gap between germline ends came to 20 bases. As DNA, the CDR3 is TGTGCCAGCAGTCGCTTAGGGGGGGACGGGAGCTCCTACGAGCAGTACTTC. This translates into CASSRLGGDGSSYEQYF.